What follows are 25 T cell receptor beta chains derived from one specimen sequenced in a study of T cells after yellow fever vaccination (dated by TCRdb to the late 2010s). Taken with the paper, the label for treatment or condition translates to: live attenuated yellow fever vaccine strain. The library was produced with 5' RACE. These reads were obtained on an Illumina HiSeq 2500. Using fastp trimming at Q25 and MiXCR clonotype assembly, TCRdb reanalyzed the public sequencing data and kept in-frame beta chains. CDR3 protein sequences are deduplicated, and each keeps its most common genes and DNA. This sample gives 500,000 to 700,000 distinct CDR3 sequences in total; 15% to 20% of them show up just once. The ten largest make up about 13% of the sample. The source material was PBMCs, sampled 15 days after the yellow fever booster vaccination. The receptors were gathered from a man aged 25 to 40 who received the YFV17D yellow fever vaccine.

V gene TRBV10-3 combines with J gene TRBJ2-7; 12 positions match TRBD2. V shed 5 bases and J 5 bases; nucleotides not matched to a gene: 19. Germline assignment: CDR1 ENHRY and CDR2 SYGVKD. CDR3 length equals 19 residues. CDR3: CAISSRTSGNLGGSHEQYF. The CDR3 DNA sequence: TGTGCCATCAGTTCTAGGACTAGCGGGAATCTCGGCGGCAGCCACGAGCAGTACTTC.

V is TRBV5-4 and J is TRBJ2-1; 9 bases fit TRBD1. Unmatched junction bases numbered 12, after V lost 4 bases and J lost 7 bases. The CDR3 has 16 residues. Germline V gives CDR1 SGHNT, CDR2 YYREEE (reference sequence). The CDR3 is CASSGEDRGGGNEQFF. The CDR3 nucleotides read TGTGCCAGCAGCGGGGAAGACAGGGGGGGAGGGAATGAGCAGTTCTTC.

This clonotype was counted between two and nine times. The V and J genes are TRBV12-3 or TRBV12-4 and TRBJ2-4, with unresolved D. V dropped 3 bases and J dropped 5 bases, with 5 bases sitting between them. The CDR3 spans 12 residues. This CDR3 reads CASSFPENIQYF. In DNA form, the CDR3 reads TGTGCCAGCAGTTTCCCCGAAAACATTCAGTACTTC.

This clonotype was recorded a few times. V usage is TRBV18 and J usage is TRBJ2-1; the D is unclear. CDR1 is KGHSH and CDR2 is LQKENI in the germline V gene. Trimming removed 1 base at V and 0 bases at J, with 7 bases between. This CDR3 region has 15 residues. The DNA of the CDR3 is TGTGCCAGCTCACCACGGGTACTCTCCTACAATGAGCAGTTCTTC. As protein: CASSPRVLSYNEQFF.

CDR3 nucleotides: TGTGCCAGCAGCTTTAACGGACAGGGGGGGAGGTACAATGAGCAGTTCTTC. The encoded protein is CASSFNGQGGRYNEQFF. This chain connects TRBV11-2 to TRBJ2-1, with 10 bases that match TRBD1. The CDR3 spans 17 residues. With V trimmed by 3 bases and J by 4 bases, 9 bases remained unmatched. CDR1 SGHAT and CDR2 FQNNGV come from the germline V gene.

The chain uses TRBV6-2 or TRBV6-3 and TRBJ2-7, with D tentatively TRBD2 (6 bases). V lost 0 bases and J 1 base, leaving 10 bases between the germline ends. The CDR3 is made up of 15 amino acids. Per germline, CDR1 MNHEY and CDR2 SVGEGT. This chain's CDR3 is CASSYSPEGSYEQYF. CDR3 nucleotides: TGTGCCAGCAGTTACTCACCGGAGGGGTCCTACGAGCAGTACTTC.

The chain couples TRBV20-1 to TRBJ2-1; 7 nucleotides line up with TRBD2. The CDR3 contains 17 residues. V dropped 5 bases and J dropped 1; count of bases not matched to a gene: 14. Germline CDR1 and CDR2: DFQATT and SNEGSKA (reference sequence). The CDR3 spells CSAAQGGGRFSYNEQFF. The CDR3 region has the DNA TGCAGTGCTGCCCAAGGCGGCGGGAGATTTTCCTACAATGAGCAGTTCTTC.

This sequence joins TRBV20-1 and TRBJ2-1; TRBD2 matches 15 bases. Germline V lookup: CDR1 DFQATT, CDR2 SNEGSKA (reference sequence). Germline trimming cut 6 bases from V and 6 bases from J; bases unmatched to any gene: 3. This CDR3 comprises 14 residues. The CDR3 region has the DNA TGCAGTGCCGGGACTAGCGGGAGGTTCAATGAGCAGTTCTTC. Its translation: CSAGTSGRFNEQFF.

V and J are TRBV10-3 and TRBJ2-5, with D possibly TRBD1 on 8 matching bases. Germline CDR1 is ENHRY and CDR2 is SYGVKD. The CDR3 is 13 residues long. Trimming cost V 10 bases and J 5 bases, with 17 bases left between them. The CDR3 spells CATRTQGGETQYF. CDR3 bases: TGTGCCACCAGGACACAGGGGGGGGAGACCCAGTACTTC.

The CDR3 DNA reads TGTGCCAGCAGTTTTACCCACAGAATCCGGGACCGCTCCTACAATGAGCAGTTCTTC. Protein: CASSFTHRIRDRSYNEQFF. The V gene is TRBV27, the J gene TRBJ2-1, with D perhaps assigned TRBD1 or TRBD2 (5 bases each). This CDR3 has 19 residues. Deletions cut 3 bases from V and 0 bases from J, with 21 bases between. Germline CDR1 and CDR2: MNHEY and SMNVEV (reference sequence).

This clonotype has only a few counts. J is TRBJ2-1 and V is TRBV5-1; a weak D match, TRBD2 (5 bases). The V gene lost 0 bases and the J gene lost 6 bases, with 10 bases spanning the gap. Germline V CDR1 and CDR2: SGHRS, YFSETQ. CDR3 size: 14 residues. The CDR3 here is CASSLASSFNEQFF. For the CDR3, the DNA is TGCGCCAGCAGCTTGGCTTCTAGCTTCAATGAGCAGTTCTTC.

This clonotype turned up a few times. The chain uses TRBV5-5 and TRBJ2-3; D may be TRBD1 (6 bases). Trimming took 3 bases from V and 1 from J, leaving 15 bases between them. This CDR3 is built from 16 residues. Per germline, CDR1 SGHKS and CDR2 YYEKEE (reference sequence). As DNA, the CDR3 is TGTGCCAGCAGCTGGGACATTCCGGCGGGCACAGATACGCAGTATTTT. Protein sequence: CASSWDIPAGTDTQYF.

The V call is TRBV11-2, the J call TRBJ2-1; 14 bases align to TRBD2. Germline V CDR1 and CDR2: SGHAT, FQNNGV. The CDR3 covers 16 residues. V dropped 4 bases and J dropped 6; count of bases not matched to a gene: 5. CDR3 region: CASSSGGLAGGNEQFF. Written as DNA, the CDR3 is TGTGCCAGCAGCTCAGGTGGACTAGCGGGAGGCAATGAGCAGTTCTTC.

This clonotype has a handful of counts. The chain joins TRBV5-4 to TRBJ2-1, with 9 bases lining up with TRBD2. The CDR3 totals 16 residues. The V segment lost 1 base and the J segment 7 bases; nucleotides outside the gene matches: 9. Germline lookup yields CDR1 SGHNT and CDR2 YYREEE (reference sequence). The CDR3 protein is CASSLTSGPLGNEQFF. Here the CDR3 DNA reads TGTGCCAGCAGCTTGACTAGCGGGCCCCTCGGGAATGAGCAGTTCTTC.

The chain combines TRBV29-1 with TRBJ2-7; a weak D match, TRBD2 (6 bases). The germline V gene has CDR1 SQVTM and CDR2 ANQGSEA. Trimming pared 7 bases from V and 5 bases from J, leaving 15 bases between. The CDR3 sequence is 12 residues long. The CDR3 sequence: CSATRTNNEQYF. In nucleotides, the CDR3 is TGCAGCGCTACCCGGACTAACAACGAGCAGTACTTC.

In its sample, this clonotype was seen a few times. The chain is built from TRBV20-1 and TRBJ2-7; D remains ambiguous. The CDR3 covers 12 residues. V was shortened by 3 bases and J by 0 bases, with 6 bases between the two germline ends. Germline-derived CDR1 and CDR2 are DFQATT and SNEGSKA (reference sequence). The CDR3 loop reads CSASIVSYEQYF. The CDR3 bases are TGCAGTGCTAGTATAGTCTCCTACGAGCAGTACTTC.

This clonotype appeared a few times. The chain recombines TRBV6-2 or TRBV6-3 with TRBJ1-5; possible D gene TRBD1, 5 bases. Trimming stripped 2 bases from V and 0 bases from J, with 11 bases between. The CDR3 contains 16 residues. Per the germline V gene, CDR1 is MNHEY and CDR2 is SVGEGT. The CDR3 DNA reads TGTGCCAGCAGTTACCAGGGAGATTATAGCAATCAGCCCCAGCATTTT. This translates into CASSYQGDYSNQPQHF.

This chain links TRBV20-1 with TRBJ2-1; 9 positions match TRBD1. V lost 5 bases, J lost 3 bases, and 5 bases stayed unmatched. The CDR3 is made up of 14 amino acids. CDR1 and CDR2 from the germline V gene are DFQATT and SNEGSKA (reference sequence). In DNA form, the CDR3 reads TGCAGTGCTCCCCGGGGACAGGGCTACAATGAGCAGTTCTTC. This sequence encodes CSAPRGQGYNEQFF.

Ten or more counts support this clonotype. The J gene is TRBJ2-3, the V gene TRBV7-2; the D is unclear. Per the germline V gene, CDR1 is SGHTA and CDR2 is FQGNSA. Trimming took off 5 bases at V and 3 bases at J, with 12 bases between the two ends. The CDR3 loop spans 14 amino acids. CDR3 loop: CASSPGLNTDTQYF. CDR3 DNA: TGTGCCAGCAGCCCGGGCTTGAATACAGATACGCAGTATTTT.

The rearrangement links TRBV29-1 to TRBJ2-1, with D maybe TRBD1 (6 bases). The germline V gene has CDR1 SQVTM and CDR2 ANQGSEA. The CDR3 is made up of 14 amino acids. Trimming took off 7 bases at V and 0 bases at J, with 13 bases between the two ends. CDR3 residues: CSAKDSSSYNEQFF. The CDR3 DNA reads TGCAGCGCAAAGGACAGCAGCTCCTACAATGAGCAGTTCTTC.

This clonotype was seen more than once but under ten times. V usage is TRBV21-1 and J usage is TRBJ2-2; TRBD1 is the table's D call and was not checked against the DNA. TRBV21-1 is noted as a pseudogene. The CDR3 has 13 amino acids. Here the CDR3 reads CASSKTRTGELFF. The CDR3 DNA reads as TGTGCCAGCAGCAAAACCCGGACCGGGGAGCTGTTTTTT.

The genes are TRBV5-6 and TRBJ2-2; no clear D gene. CDR3 length: 13 residues. The V gene's germline CDR1 is SGHDT and CDR2 YYEEEE. V was shortened by 4 bases and J by 8 bases, with 12 bases between the two germline ends. The CDR3 reads CASSPRPKGELFF. The CDR3 DNA reads as TGTGCCAGCAGCCCCCGTCCAAAGGGGGAGCTGTTTTTT.

The chain joins TRBV29-1 to TRBJ1-4, with a tentative D call TRBD1 (6 bases). The V gene lost 5 bases and the J gene lost 8 bases, with 9 bases spanning the gap. The CDR3 consists of 11 residues. In germline, CDR1 is SQVTM, CDR2 ANQGSEA. This CDR3 is CSVKGGEKLFF. The CDR3 nucleotides are TGCAGCGTTAAAGGGGGAGAAAAACTGTTTTTT. Full variable domain (outside the CDR3, taken from reference TRBV29-1 and TRBJ1-4): SAVISQKPSRDICQRGTSLTIQCQVDSQVTMMFWYRQQPGQSLTLIATANQGSEATYESGFVIDKFPISRPNLTFSTLTVSNMSPEDSSIYLCSVKGGEKLFFGSGTQLSVL.

There are many counts of this clonotype. The chain recombines TRBV5-6 with TRBJ2-1; 14 bases align to TRBD2. Germline trimming cut 3 bases from V and 12 bases from J; bases unmatched to any gene: 14. Germline CDR1 and CDR2: SGHDT and YYEEEE. The CDR3 is 17 residues long. The CDR3 reads CASSSLLPGLAGVRQFF. CDR3 DNA sequence: TGTGCCAGCAGCTCCCTACTTCCGGGACTAGCGGGAGTTCGGCAGTTCTTC.

The chain joins TRBV2 to TRBJ2-1, with 8 bases lining up with TRBD1. With 3 bases clipped from V and 3 bases from J, the junction kept 4 bases outside the gene matches. Germline V gene lookup returns CDR1 SNHLY and CDR2 FYNNEI. CDR3 length: 15 amino acids. For the CDR3, the DNA is TGTGCCAGCAGTGACCTGGACAGGGTCTACAATGAGCAGTTCTTC. Its protein product is CASSDLDRVYNEQFF.